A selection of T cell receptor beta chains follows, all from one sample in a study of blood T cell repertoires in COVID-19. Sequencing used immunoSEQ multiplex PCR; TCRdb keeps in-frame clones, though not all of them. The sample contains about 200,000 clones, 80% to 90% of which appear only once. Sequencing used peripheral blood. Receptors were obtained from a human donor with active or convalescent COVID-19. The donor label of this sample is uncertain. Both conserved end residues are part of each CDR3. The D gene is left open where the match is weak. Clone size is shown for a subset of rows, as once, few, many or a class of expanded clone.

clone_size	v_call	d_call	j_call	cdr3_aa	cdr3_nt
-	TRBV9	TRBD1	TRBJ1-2	CASSPTTGEYANYGYTF	TGTGCCAGCAGCCCGACGACAGGGGAATATGCTAACTATGGCTACACCTTC
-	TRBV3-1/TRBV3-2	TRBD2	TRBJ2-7	CASSLGTTRGEQYF	TGTGCCAGCAGCCTTGGGACTACCCGAGGCGAGCAGTACTTC
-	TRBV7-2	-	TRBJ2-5	CASSWDIREETQYF	TGTGCCAGCAGCTGGGACATTCGAGAGGAGACCCAGTACTTC
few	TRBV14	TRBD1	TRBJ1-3	CASSRDSLLGNTIYF	TGTGCCAGCAGCCGGGACAGTCTTTTGGGAAACACCATATATTTT
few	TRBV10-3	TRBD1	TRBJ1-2	CAISESTGSLYGYTF	TGTGCCATCAGTGAGTCGACAGGGAGCCTCTATGGCTACACCTTC
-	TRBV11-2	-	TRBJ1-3	CASSHFVSEGRGRNTIYF	TGTGCCAGCAGCCACTTTGTTAGCGAGGGCAGGGGAAGAAACACCATATATTTT
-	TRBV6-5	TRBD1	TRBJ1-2	CASKTTGGNYGYTF	TGTGCCAGCAAAACGACAGGGGGCAACTATGGCTACACCTTC
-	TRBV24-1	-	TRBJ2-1	CATSDPLYGGERRSSYNEQFF	TGTGCCACCAGTGATCCCCTTTACGGCGGGGAACGGCGGAGTTCCTACAATGAGCAGTTCTTC
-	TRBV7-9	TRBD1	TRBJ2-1	CASSPAGTENYNEQFF	TGTGCCAGCAGCCCGGCCGGGACAGAGAACTACAATGAGCAGTTCTTC
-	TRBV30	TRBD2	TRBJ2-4	CAWGGRAIYF	TGTGCCTGGGGGGGGAGGGCTATTTACTTC
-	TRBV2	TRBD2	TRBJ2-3	CASRETSGGVDTQYF	TGTGCCAGCAGGGAAACTAGCGGGGGGGTTGATACGCAGTATTTT
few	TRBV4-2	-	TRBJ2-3	CASSYVTDTQYF	TGTGCCAGCAGCTATGTCACAGATACGCAGTATTTT
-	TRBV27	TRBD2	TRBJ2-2	CASNKISGGPTGELFF	TGTGCCAGCAATAAAATCAGCGGGGGGCCCACCGGGGAGCTGTTTTTT
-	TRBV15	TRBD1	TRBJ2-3	CATSRWTGSTDTQYF	TGTGCCACCAGCAGGTGGACAGGGAGCACAGATACGCAGTATTTT
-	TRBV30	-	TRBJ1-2	CAWTGGYGYTF	TGTGCCTGGACGGGGGGGTATGGCTACACCTTC
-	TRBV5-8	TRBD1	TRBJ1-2	CASSSDRDRHGYTF	TGTGCCAGCAGCTCGGACAGGGATCGACATGGCTACACCTTC